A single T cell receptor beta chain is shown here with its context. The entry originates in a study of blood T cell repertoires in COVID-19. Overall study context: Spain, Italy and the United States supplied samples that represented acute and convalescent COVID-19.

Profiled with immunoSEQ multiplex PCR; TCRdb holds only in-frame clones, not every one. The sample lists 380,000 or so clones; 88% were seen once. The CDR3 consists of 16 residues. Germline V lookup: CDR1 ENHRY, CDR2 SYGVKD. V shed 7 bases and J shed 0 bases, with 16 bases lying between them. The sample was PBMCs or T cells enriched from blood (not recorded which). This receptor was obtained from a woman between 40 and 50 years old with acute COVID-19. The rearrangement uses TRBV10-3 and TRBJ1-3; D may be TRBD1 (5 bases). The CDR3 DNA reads TGTGCCATCATGGGGGGACCTAGTAACTCTGGAAACACCATATATTTT. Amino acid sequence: CAIMGGPSNSGNTIYF.